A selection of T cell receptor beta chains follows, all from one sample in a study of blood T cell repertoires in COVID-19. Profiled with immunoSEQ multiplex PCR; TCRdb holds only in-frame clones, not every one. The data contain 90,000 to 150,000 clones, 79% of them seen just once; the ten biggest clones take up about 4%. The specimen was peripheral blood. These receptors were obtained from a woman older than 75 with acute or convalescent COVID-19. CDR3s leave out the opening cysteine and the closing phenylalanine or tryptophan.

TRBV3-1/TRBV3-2	ASSRDLTGSDGYT
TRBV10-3	ATGTANTGELF
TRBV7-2	ASSSPHGGAGYEQF
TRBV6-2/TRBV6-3	ASSYPALAGFDTGELF
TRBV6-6	ASSYSGAETQY
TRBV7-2	ASSLAPGNYGYT
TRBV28	ASSPPVAGAGNQPQH
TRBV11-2	ASSFSLDTQY
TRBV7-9	ASSKGQYNEQF
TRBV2	ASSGPLGYYEQY
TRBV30	AWSGGQQNSPLH
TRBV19	ASSTTGYGTQY
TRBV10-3	AISQGVVNTEAF
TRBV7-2	ASSEGLAQETQY
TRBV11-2	ASSLLRGSGEAF
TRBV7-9	ASSLEPLTEAF
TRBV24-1	ATRGTLGTGELF
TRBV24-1	ATSDLDRRYGYT
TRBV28	ASSQQRDTQY
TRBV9	ASSVDGGGRPHSPLH
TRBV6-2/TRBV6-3	ASSTRPSGRSPNEQY
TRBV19	ASSMRLAGGREQF
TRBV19	ASSFPGQIFTGNTEAF
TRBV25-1	ASSEPGEGSHTYGYT
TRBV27	ASKRGGGSDTQY
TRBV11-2	ASSLVTGLNYNEQF
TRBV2	ASSTGTGETYEQY
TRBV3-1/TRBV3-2	ASSLTADSNTEAF
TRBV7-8	ASSRDRNSPNSPLH
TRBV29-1	SVVANYGYT
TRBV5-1	ASTQGLQGGTNEKLF
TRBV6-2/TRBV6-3	ASSSGTGSYGYT
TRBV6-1	ASSEAQGAGGNTIY
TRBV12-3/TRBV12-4	ASSLRQYYGYT
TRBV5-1	ASSRTSGGAGNEQF
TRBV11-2	ASSLERTGGGYT